This note documents a single T cell receptor beta chain sequence. Its binding antigen is unknown. Qualities for individual bases were not recorded, and no much larger clone is one base off. Trimmed from V: 4 bases; trimmed from J: 5 bases; junction bases lacking a gene match: 12. Taken from cysteine to phenylalanine, the CDR3 has 15 residues. Only the CDR3 DNA stays, 45 bases, in frame from base 1. From the germline V gene, CDR1 is SGHDT and CDR2 is YYEEEE. The data originate from a study of blood T cell repertoires in COVID-19 (dated by TCRdb to between 2020 and 2021). Notes on the research overall: Samples covering the acute and convalescent phases of COVID-19 were provided by collaborators in the United States, Italy and Spain. The material from the prospective study consisted of cDNA or gDNA derived from T cells, B-cell-depleted T cells, or PBMCs. Subjects who had been exposed to COVID-19, were actively infected with it, or had recovered from it provided the deeply sampled blood TCRbeta repertoires that made up the dataset. A freely available public database, intended as a resource for researchers studying the immune response to SARS-CoV-2, is where the repertoires were released. Where available, HLA class I and class II types were taken from metadata supplied by the sample provider and were not determined by assay-based typing. Samples came from the ongoing ImmuneRACE study (first 160 participants) plus 1,254 subjects from 6 global collaborators. The sample metadata nearly always contained a de-identified subject ID, COVID-19 status, age in years and sex.

Each collaborating institution followed its own protocols to collect whole blood in K2EDTA tubes. For TCRbeta analysis, collaborators shipped samples as frozen whole blood, isolated PBMCs, or DNA extracted from either of those sample types. General study outcomes and caveats: How much clinical and demographic metadata was included differed by source and by participant, and the metadata was provided uncurated.

TCRbeta CDR3 regions were amplified from genomic DNA by means of the immunoSEQ Assay, a bias-controlled multiplex PCR. In the paper's pipeline: Nucleated cell counts per sample were estimated from amplification of reference gene primers within the assay. To quantify the absolute abundance of each unique TCRbeta CDR3 rearrangement, sequence reads were collapsed and filtered. For each sample, productive Simpson clonality was calculated by taking the square root of Simpson's diversity index across productive rearrangements. Imported from immuneACCESS, the table was reduced by TCRdb to in-frame sequences with V and J called. These copies leave out some clones; in studies compared against another copy, an unresolved V gene accounts for under half, and the cause of the remainder is not known. That table gives V, J and clone size, and the DNA gave D and trimming. The sample contains about 46,000 clones, about 85% of them found a single time. The ten largest account for approximately 6.5% of the sample.

This sequence was found in a man aged 60 to 69 with acute or convalescent COVID-19. The chain is made from TRBV5-6 and TRBJ2-7, and 7 junction bases match TRBD1. Sequences were obtained from peripheral blood. CDR3 protein: CASSTFTGVKDEQYF. The DNA sequence is TGTGCCAGCAGCACCTTCACAGGGGTTAAGGACGAGCAGTACTTC. Where the CDR3 stops, the reference TRBV5-6 and TRBJ2-7 genes take over; the full variable domain is DAGVTQSPTHLIKTRGQQVTLRCSPKSGHDTVSWYQQALGQGPQFIFQYYEEEERQRGNFPDRFSGHQFPNYSSELNVNALLLGDSALYLCASSTFTGVKDEQYFGPGTRLTVT.